One and the same sample provided the 29 T cell receptor beta chains below, sequenced in a study of T-cell memory formation after mild COVID-19. TCRdb re-analysed the 5' RACE reads in MiXCR, keeping a single row per CDR3 protein. This table has 140,000 or so distinct CDR3 sequences, 11% to 15% appearing once. Input material: PBMCs or a T cell subset sorted from them (not recorded which). The receptors stem from an adult woman who had mild COVID-19 (a few samples of this study predate the infection). Cell type and time point are not known.

Only a few counts were recorded for this clonotype. This chain links TRBV29-1 with TRBJ2-7; 8 bases are shared with TRBD2. The germline gives CDR1 SQVTM, CDR2 ANQGSEA. Trimming cost V 1 base and J 0 bases; bases outside gene matches: 5. CDR3 length equals 15 residues. The CDR3 DNA sequence: TGCAGCGTTGAAGCAGGTAGCGGGATCTCCTACGAGCAGTACTTC. Its translation: CSVEAGSGISYEQYF.

This clonotype occurred many times. The CDR3 region is CASSRNDRTYEQYF. The CDR3 DNA follows: TGTGCCAGCAGCCGAAACGACAGGACCTACGAGCAGTACTTC. J is TRBJ2-7 and V is TRBV7-9; TRBD1 might be the D (6 bases). This CDR3 has 14 amino acids. Between the trimmed V and J ends, which lost 5 bases and 2 bases, there was a span of 13 bases. Germline V gene sequence: CDR1 SEHNR, CDR2 FQNEAQ (reference sequence).

This clonotype occurred a few times. The chain couples TRBV7-3 to TRBJ2-5; 8 positions match TRBD1. The trim removed 5 bases at V and 4 bases at J, leaving 12 bases unmatched. Germline lookup yields CDR1 SGHTA and CDR2 FQGTGA. This CDR3 comprises 16 residues. The CDR3 here is CASSPGVTGDGETQYF. In nucleotides, the CDR3 is TGTGCCAGCAGCCCAGGGGTGACAGGGGACGGAGAGACCCAGTACTTC.

The CDR3 sequence: CASSVRDRFYEQYF. CDR3 nucleotide sequence: TGTGCCAGCAGCGTCCGGGACAGGTTCTACGAGCAGTACTTC. V is TRBV9 and J is TRBJ2-7; 8 positions match TRBD1. This CDR3 contains 14 residues. The trim removed 2 bases at V and 3 bases at J, leaving 4 bases unmatched. Germline loops: CDR1 SGDLS, CDR2 YYNGEE.

The rearrangement links TRBV29-1 to TRBJ1-2; D might be TRBD1 (5 bases). Germline V gene sequence: CDR1 SQVTM, CDR2 ANQGSEA. The CDR3 is made up of 14 amino acids. The V gene lost 1 base and the J gene lost 3 bases, with 12 bases spanning the gap. The CDR3 loop is CSVEGVGADYGYTF. CDR3 sequence (DNA): TGCAGCGTTGAAGGTGTAGGGGCGGACTATGGCTACACCTTC.

V is TRBV7-2 and J is TRBJ2-1; 8 nucleotides agree with TRBD2. The V and J ends lost 3 bases and 1 base, in that order; junction bases with no gene match: 5. CDR3 length: 16 amino acids. Germline V lookup: CDR1 SGHTA, CDR2 FQGNSA. The CDR3 loop reads CASSFGREVSYNEQFF. CDR3 coding DNA: TGTGCCAGCAGCTTTGGGCGGGAGGTATCCTACAATGAGCAGTTCTTC.

Many counts were recorded for this clonotype. The V gene is TRBV5-1, the J gene TRBJ1-1, with 9 bases identical to TRBD1. Germline CDR1 and CDR2: SGHRS and YFSETQ. This CDR3 is built from 14 residues. J lost 4 bases, V lost 1 base, and 2 bases had no gene match. The CDR3 sequence is CASSLTGGITEAFF. CDR3 sequence (DNA): TGCGCCAGCAGCTTGACAGGGGGCATCACTGAAGCTTTCTTT.

In its sample, this clonotype was seen a few times. The CDR3: CASSWTAAWSNQPQHF. CDR3 in DNA: TGTGCCAGCAGCTGGACCGCCGCTTGGAGCAATCAGCCCCAGCATTTT. The V gene is TRBV7-8, the J gene TRBJ1-5; no clear D. The V end was cut by 4 bases, the J end by 1 base, with 14 bases between. Germline CDR1 reads SGHVS; CDR2 reads FQNEAQ. The CDR3 has 16 residues.

The chain uses TRBV7-2 and TRBJ2-1, with D perhaps matching TRBD1 or TRBD2 (5 bases each). There are 18 residues in the CDR3. V was clipped by 3 bases and J by 12 bases, with 30 bases between them. Germline V gene sequence: CDR1 SGHTA, CDR2 FQGNSA. In DNA form, the CDR3 reads TGTGCCAGCAGCTTCCATTTCGGCTGGGGCGGGCTTACTGACAGGCAGTTCTTC. The encoded protein is CASSFHFGWGGLTDRQFF.

At least ten counts were recorded for this clonotype. The chain has TRBV7-8 and TRBJ2-5, with 7 nucleotides matching TRBD1. V dropped 0 bases and J dropped 4; count of bases not matched to a gene: 11. The CDR3 runs to 17 residues. Per germline, CDR1 SGHVS and CDR2 FQNEAQ. As DNA, the CDR3 is TGTGCCAGCAGCTTAGCAGGGAACAGGGGCGCGGGAGAGACCCAGTACTTC. Its protein is CASSLAGNRGAGETQYF.

Many counts were recorded for this clonotype. The genes are TRBV7-8 and TRBJ2-3, with a tentative D call TRBD2 (5 bases). This CDR3 comprises 16 residues. V shed 4 bases and J shed 1 base, with 15 bases lying between them. Germline values: CDR1 SGHVS, CDR2 FQNEAQ. The CDR3 coding sequence is TGTGCCAGCAGCTCCCTACTAGACGTCGGCACAGATACGCAGTATTTT. Protein sequence: CASSSLLDVGTDTQYF. Filled out from reference TRBV7-8 and TRBJ2-3, the complete variable domain reads GAGVSQSPRYKVAKRGQDVALRCDPISGHVSLFWYQQALGQGPEFLTYFQNEAQLDKSGLPSDRFFAERPEGSVSTLKIQRTQQEDSAVYLCASSSLLDVGTDTQYFGPGTRLTVL.

J is TRBJ2-2 and V is TRBV24-1; 11 positions agree with TRBD2. Germline V gives CDR1 KGHDR, CDR2 SFDVKD. Trimming took 0 bases from V and 1 from J; bases not matched to a gene: 6. The CDR3 has 19 residues. The CDR3 sequence: CATSDLGLAGTMNTGELFF. As DNA, the CDR3 is TGTGCCACCAGTGATTTGGGACTAGCGGGCACCATGAACACCGGGGAGCTGTTTTTT.

This clonotype was counted a few times. The chain couples TRBV7-3 to TRBJ2-3; D may be TRBD1 or TRBD2 (6 bases each). The V gene's germline CDR1 is SGHTA and CDR2 FQGTGA. This CDR3 contains 14 residues. Trimming pared 5 bases from V and 2 bases from J, leaving 11 bases between. CDR3 nucleotide sequence: TGTGCCAGCAGCCCGGGGGCAACCACAGATACGCAGTATTTT. As protein: CASSPGATTDTQYF.

In its sample, this clonotype was seen a few times. The chain uses TRBV23-1 and TRBJ2-7; 9 bases fit TRBD1. TRBV23-1 is sorted into the ORF group, with uncertain function. The V and J ends lost 3 bases and 0 bases, in that order; junction bases with no gene match: 15. The CDR3 spans 19 residues. The CDR3 is CASSHYTGGSDLDSYEQYF. The CDR3 DNA follows: TGCGCCAGCAGTCATTACACAGGGGGCTCGGACCTCGACTCCTACGAGCAGTACTTC.

The chain is built from TRBV2 and TRBJ2-4; D is uncertain. Germline CDR1 and CDR2: SNHLY and FYNNEI. The germline V and J ends were trimmed by 5 bases and 6 bases, with 2 bases remaining between them. There are 10 residues in the CDR3. The CDR3 bases are TGTGCCAGCAGTTTAAACATTCAGTACTTC. Translating gives CASSLNIQYF.

This chain uses TRBV18 with TRBJ2-3; D is undetermined. V was trimmed by 2 bases and J by 2 bases, leaving 11 bases between them. The CDR3 consists of 15 residues. CDR1 and CDR2 from the germline V gene are KGHSH and LQKENI. CDR3 protein: CASSPSAAPTDTQYF. The CDR3 nucleotides read TGTGCCAGCTCACCATCGGCAGCGCCCACAGATACGCAGTATTTT.

This clonotype turned up a few times. The rearrangement joins TRBV6-6 to TRBJ1-2, with TRBD1 matching over 7 bases. Germline values: CDR1 MNHNY, CDR2 SVGAGI (reference sequence). CDR3 size: 17 residues. J lost 0 bases, V lost 5 bases, and 12 bases had no gene match. This CDR3 is CASSLTPTGTPNYGYTF. The CDR3 nucleotides are TGTGCCAGCAGTCTTACCCCGACAGGGACCCCTAACTATGGCTACACCTTC.

The chain joins TRBV5-6 to TRBJ2-5; D possibly corresponds to TRBD1 (5 bases). Trimming left V 0 bases short and J 10 bases short, with 10 bases between. In germline, CDR1 is SGHDT, CDR2 YYEEEE. The CDR3 has 12 residues. The CDR3 spells CASSLGGADQYF. The CDR3 region has the DNA TGTGCCAGCAGCTTGGGGGGCGCGGACCAGTACTTC.

This clonotype was observed a handful of times. The chain combines TRBV13 with TRBJ1-5, with D perhaps matching TRBD1 (6 bases). This CDR3 is built from 13 residues. The V end was cut by 1 base, the J end by 9 bases, with 10 bases between. The V gene's germline CDR1 is PRHDT and CDR2 FYEKMQ (reference sequence). CDR3 loop: CASSLDRARPQHF. The CDR3 nucleotides are TGTGCCAGCAGCTTAGACAGGGCAAGGCCCCAGCATTTT.

This clonotype has only a few counts. The rearrangement uses TRBV6-5 and TRBJ1-2; TRBD1 matches at 10 bases. Unmatched junction bases numbered 10, after V lost 2 bases and J lost 4 bases. The germline gives CDR1 MNHEY, CDR2 SVGAGI. The CDR3 loop spans 17 amino acids. CDR3 sequence: CASSYPVPGQGSYGYTF. The CDR3 nucleotides read TGTGCCAGCAGTTACCCAGTCCCGGGACAGGGGAGCTATGGCTACACCTTC.

The chain uses TRBV30 and TRBJ2-1, with 8 bases that match TRBD2. The CDR3 is 13 amino acids. Germline V CDR1 and CDR2: GTSNPN, SVGIG (reference sequence). V lost 5 bases, J lost 6 bases, and 6 bases stayed unmatched. The CDR3 loop is CAWRGGFFNEQFF. The CDR3 coding sequence is TGTGCCTGGCGGGGGGGATTTTTCAATGAGCAGTTCTTC.

V gene TRBV4-2 combines with J gene TRBJ2-1; D possibly corresponds to TRBD2 (5 bases). The CDR3 extends over 15 amino acids. Per germline, CDR1 LGHNA and CDR2 YNFKEQ. V dropped 4 bases and J dropped 2 bases, with 12 bases sitting between them. The CDR3 DNA reads as TGTGCCAGCAGCCCCGTGGAGGTCGCCTACAATGAGCAGTTCTTC. As protein: CASSPVEVAYNEQFF.

V usage is TRBV7-6 and J usage is TRBJ1-1; no definite D call. Germline CDR1 and CDR2: SGHVS and FNYEAQ. Trimming removed 1 base at V and 1 base at J, with 10 bases between. This CDR3 has 15 residues. CDR3 nucleotide sequence: TGTGCCAGCAGCTTAGAGCCCACCGGGAACACTGAAGCTTTCTTT. Protein sequence: CASSLEPTGNTEAFF.

The chain links TRBV30 to TRBJ1-2; D is unresolved. The V and J ends lost 3 bases and 6 bases respectively, with 14 bases between them. The CDR3 is 13 residues long. The germline gives CDR1 GTSNPN, CDR2 SVGIG (reference sequence). DNA for the CDR3: TGTGCCTGGAGAATGTACCTTAAAAATGGCTACACCTTC. This translates into CAWRMYLKNGYTF.

This clonotype turned up a few times. The rearrangement links TRBV7-3 to TRBJ2-3; 11 bases match TRBD2. Germline V lookup: CDR1 SGHTA, CDR2 FQGTGA. Unmatched junction bases numbered 9, after V lost 6 bases and J lost 4 bases. The CDR3 extends over 16 amino acids. The CDR3 DNA reads TGTGCCAGCAGGAAGGCCCTAGCGGGGGGCCCAGATACGCAGTATTTT. The encoded protein is CASRKALAGGPDTQYF.

This chain links TRBV12-3 or TRBV12-4 with TRBJ2-3, with TRBD2 matching 10 bases. CDR3 size: 15 residues. V dropped 6 bases and J dropped 4; count of bases not matched to a gene: 7. CDR3 nucleotide sequence: TGTGCCAGCAGCGCCGGGACTAGCGATTCAGATACGCAGTATTTT. This encodes CASSAGTSDSDTQYF.

V is TRBV5-1 and J is TRBJ2-6; D call uncertain. Between the trimmed V and J ends, which lost 3 bases and 0 bases, there was a span of 10 bases. The CDR3 runs 16 residues. In germline, CDR1 is SGHRS, CDR2 YFSETQ. CDR3 DNA: TGCGCCAGCAGCTCAGGACCCAGCTCTGGGGCCAACGTCCTGACTTTC. It encodes CASSSGPSSGANVLTF.

The chain links TRBV20-1 to TRBJ2-7; D not resolved. The CDR3 has 13 amino acids. V dropped 0 bases and J dropped 0 bases, with 6 bases sitting between them. Germline V gene data show CDR1 as DFQATT and CDR2 as SNEGSKA (reference sequence). CDR3 DNA: TGCAGTGCTAGAGATAGACCCTCCTACGAGCAGTACTTC. Translated: CSARDRPSYEQYF.

This clonotype was recorded many times. The chain uses TRBV24-1 and TRBJ2-3; 9 bases align to TRBD1. CDR3 length equals 15 residues. Germline CDR1 reads KGHDR; CDR2 reads SFDVKD. V gave up 3 bases and J gave up 3 bases; unmatched junction bases: 3. The CDR3 nucleotides are TGTGCCACCAGTGATCCCGGACAGGGGACAGATACGCAGTATTTT. It specifies CATSDPGQGTDTQYF.